Below are 10 T cell receptor beta chains sequenced from a single sample in a study of shared clonotypes between healthy human individuals. This table comes from immunoSEQ multiplex PCR, and its TCRdb copy is limited to in-frame clones, with some not included. The data hold hundreds of thousands of clones, with roughly 96% observed a single time. Positive CCR7 selection of CD45RO-negative cells yielded the naive CD8 cells, and terminally differentiated effector memory CD45RA+ cells were excluded. The specimen was naive CD8+ T cells sorted from blood. These TCRs come from a man aged 30-40 years in good health.

The V and J genes are TRBV6-6 and TRBJ1-3, with TRBD1 as a possible D gene (6 bases). Between the trimmed V and J ends, which lost 6 bases and 3 bases, there was a span of 12 bases. The CDR3 has 14 amino acids. CDR1 is MNHNY, CDR2 SVGAGI, per germline (reference sequence). In DNA form, the CDR3 reads TGTGCCAGCAGAGGGGGACACGGTGGAAACACCATATATTTT. It is translated as CASRGGHGGNTIYF.

This chain connects TRBV9 to TRBJ2-2; tentatively, D is TRBD1 (6 bases). From germline, CDR1 is SGDLS and CDR2 YYNGEE. The CDR3 loop spans 15 amino acids. V lost 0 bases and J lost 7, with 13 bases in between. The CDR3 DNA reads as TGTGCCAGCAGCGTAGCTGGTCGCAGGGGCGGGGAGCTGTTTTTT. Translating it yields CASSVAGRRGGELFF.

The rearrangement links TRBV11-2 to TRBJ2-7; TRBD1 agrees at 9 bases. CDR1 and CDR2 (germline): SGHAT, FQNNGV. Trimming at V came to 4 bases and at J to 2 bases, leaving 9 bases not matched to a gene. The length of the CDR3 is 16 residues. The CDR3 region has the DNA TGTGCCAGCAGCTCCGGTAGGGGGACAGGGACCTACGAGCAGTACTTC. Translated, it gives CASSSGRGTGTYEQYF.

In this sample, this clone turned up once. The V call is TRBV7-9, the J call TRBJ2-7, with 10 bases identical to TRBD2. This CDR3 contains 15 residues. V shed 2 bases and J 2 bases; nucleotides not matched to a gene: 3. Germline V gives CDR1 SEHNR, CDR2 FQNEAQ (reference sequence). The CDR3 coding sequence is TGTGCCAGCAGCTTAACCGGGACTAGCGCCTACGAGCAGTACTTC. It specifies CASSLTGTSAYEQYF.

The V and J genes are TRBV7-6 and TRBJ2-1; TRBD2 matches 11 bases. Germline CDR1 reads SGHVS; CDR2 reads FNYEAQ. The CDR3 covers 14 residues. Trimming took 5 bases from V and 13 from J; bases not matched to a gene: 10. CDR3 residues: CASSPGTSGFVQFF. CDR3 bases: TGTGCCAGCAGCCCAGGGACTAGCGGTTTCGTCCAGTTCTTC. The full variable domain, its missing parts supplied by reference TRBV7-6 and TRBJ2-1, is GAGVSQSPRYKVTKRGQDVALRCDPISGHVSLYWYRQALGQGPEFLTYFNYEAQQDKSGLPNDRFSAERPEGSISTLTIQRTEQRDSAMYRCASSPGTSGFVQFFGPGTRLTVL.

The chain carries TRBV7-9 and TRBJ1-1, with D possibly matching TRBD1 (5 bases). The CDR3 loop spans 15 amino acids. CDR1 is SEHNR, CDR2 FQNEAQ, per germline (reference sequence). V was cut by 1 base and J by 0 bases, with 9 bases left in between. The CDR3 region has the DNA TGTGCCAGCAGCTTAGGGGGGATTGTGAACACTGAAGCTTTCTTT. Its protein is CASSLGGIVNTEAFF.

The chain couples TRBV2 to TRBJ2-5, with TRBD2 matching 14 bases. The J segment lost 2 bases and the V segment lost 3 bases, leaving 5 bases of the junction unmatched. The CDR3 consists of 17 residues. In germline, CDR1 is SNHLY, CDR2 FYNNEI. CDR3: CASSEKGLAGVQETQYF. CDR3 sequence (DNA): TGTGCCAGCAGTGAGAAGGGACTAGCGGGAGTACAAGAGACCCAGTACTTC.

The chain employs TRBV7-8 and TRBJ2-7; TRBD1 agrees at 8 bases. The J segment lost 2 bases and the V segment lost 1 base, leaving 4 bases of the junction unmatched. The CDR3 is 15 residues long. Germline V gene data show CDR1 as SGHVS and CDR2 as FQNEAQ. Written as DNA, the CDR3 is TGTGCCAGCAGCTTAGAAGGACAGGGAGCCTACGAGCAGTACTTC. Translating gives CASSLEGQGAYEQYF.

This chain links TRBV11-3 with TRBJ2-2, with D possibly TRBD1 on 6 matching bases. This CDR3 comprises 15 residues. The germline CDR1 and CDR2 sequences are SGHNT and YENEEA. The V end lost 0 bases, the J end lost 4 bases, and 9 bases lay between the germline ends. CDR3 sequence reads: CASSLEDSLTGELFF. The CDR3 bases are TGTGCCAGCAGCTTAGAGGACAGTCTCACCGGGGAGCTGTTTTTT.

The rearrangement links TRBV27 to TRBJ2-7; possibly TRBD1 for D (6 bases). The CDR3 is made up of 11 amino acids. V lost 5 bases to trimming and J lost 6 bases, with 8 bases between them. Germline V gene data show CDR1 as MNHEY and CDR2 as SMNVEV (reference sequence). Written as DNA, the CDR3 is TGTGCCAGCAGTAAACAGGGCGAGCAGTACTTC. Amino acid sequence: CASSKQGEQYF.